Listed here is a single T cell receptor beta chain. This clonotype was seen a handful of times. Which antigen it targets is not known. Qualities for individual bases were not recorded, and no much larger clone is one base off. V loses 0 bases of germline sequence and J loses 9 bases, and the interval between the two ends is 9 bases. Taken from cysteine to phenylalanine, the CDR3 has 13 residues. CDR3 DNA only is kept here, 39 bases in frame from base 1. Looking up the germline V gene (reference sequence) yields CDR1 SEHNR and CDR2 FQNEAQ. This specimen's time point label, interpreted: around 45 days after influenza vaccine administration. The sample is drawn from a study of response to subunit inactivated influenza vaccine listed by TCRdb under 2018. Broadly, across the study: The study used deep quantitative T cell receptor repertoire profiling to track responses to a trivalent subunit inactivated influenza vaccine.

Paper-wide results and their limitations: According to the authors, only a limited number of new T cells may be recruited by each seasonal influenza vaccination.

The protocol used for the library was RT-PCR. The data were produced on an Illumina HiSeq 2500. TCRdb passed the public sequencing reads through fastp at Q25 and MiXCR, retaining productive beta sequences. Rows are unified per CDR3 protein, each entry keeping the most common DNA and genes. This sample lists 540,000 or so distinct CDR3 sequences; over 10% were detected once. The ten largest clonotypes hold roughly 13% of the sample. The sample in question was PBMCs from blood, obtained roughly 47 days after vaccination. This clonotype originated in a man aged 45 to 65 who received an inactivated influenza vaccine. Donor details come from another sample of the same person, matched by shared clones. The sequence joins TRBV7-9 to TRBJ1-5; the D gene cannot be named for sure. The nucleotide sequence reads TGTGCCAGCAGCTTAGCGGAAACCGCGCCCCAGCATTTT. Translated, it gives CASSLAETAPQHF.